Presented here are 30 T cell receptor beta chains from one specimen sequenced in a study of T-cell reconstitution after alpha-beta-depleted transplantation in children. Using unique molecular identifiers, the investigators prepared the TCRbeta library. Each CDR3 protein gets one entry after TCRdb re-called the PCR reads with MiXCR. The table includes some 290,000 distinct CDR3 sequences, more than 20% detected once. The sample here was PBMCs, mostly from graft donor cells, taken 180 days after TCRalphabeta/CD19-depleted stem cell transplant. These receptor sequences come from a male patient aged 5 to 17 who had a stem cell transplant for acute lymphoblastic leukemia, so the T cells may come from the graft donor.

The chain has TRBV27 and TRBJ2-7; TRBD1 matches at 9 bases. The CDR3 spans 16 residues. Losses at the gene ends were 2 bases for V and 6 bases for J; bases not matched to a gene: 11. Looked up from germline, CDR1 is MNHEY and CDR2 is SMNVEV (reference sequence). CDR3 loop: CASSLRGQGLIREQYF. The CDR3 coding sequence is TGTGCCAGCAGTTTAAGGGGACAGGGTCTTATACGCGAGCAGTACTTC.

This clonotype was picked up a small number of times. The CDR3 region has the DNA TGCGCCAGCAGCCAAGAAACTAGCGGGGGCACCTACGAGCAGTACTTC. This codes for CASSQETSGGTYEQYF. The genes are TRBV4-1 and TRBJ2-7; 11 bases are shared with TRBD2. This CDR3 region has 16 residues. Trimming took 0 bases from V and 2 from J; bases not matched to a gene: 3. In germline, CDR1 is MGHRA, CDR2 YSYEKL.

The chain employs TRBV28 and TRBJ1-5; 9 nucleotides line up with TRBD1. The CDR3 runs to 15 residues. V dropped 6 bases and J dropped 6; count of bases not matched to a gene: 9. The germline gives CDR1 MDHEN, CDR2 SYDVKM. CDR3 sequence reads: CASSTRQGGFQPQHF. In nucleotides, the CDR3 is TGTGCCAGCAGCACTCGACAGGGGGGATTTCAGCCCCAGCATTTT.

This clonotype was observed a few times. The chain uses TRBV20-1 and TRBJ2-1, with 10 bases aligning to TRBD2. CDR3 length: 16 amino acids. CDR1 and CDR2 (germline): DFQATT, SNEGSKA (reference sequence). Unmatched junction bases numbered 12, after V lost 5 bases and J lost 5 bases. The CDR3 loop reads CSAGRGTSVRHNEQFF. DNA for the CDR3: TGCAGTGCTGGGAGGGGGACTAGCGTACGGCACAATGAGCAGTTCTTC.

This rearrangement joins TRBV24-1 to TRBJ2-3; 10 bases fit TRBD1. V dropped 0 bases and J dropped 2; count of bases not matched to a gene: 10. Germline CDR1 reads KGHDR; CDR2 reads SFDVKD. This CDR3 comprises 19 residues. The CDR3 loop reads CATSDLHREGQGTTDTQYF. CDR3 sequence (DNA): TGTGCCACCAGTGATTTGCATAGGGAGGGACAGGGGACCACAGATACGCAGTATTTT.

This clonotype occurred many times. V is TRBV9 and J is TRBJ2-7; 9 bases are shared with TRBD2. The CDR3 is 15 amino acids. Germline CDR1 SGDLS, CDR2 YYNGEE. The J segment lost 4 bases and the V segment lost 4 bases, leaving 9 bases of the junction unmatched. The CDR3 DNA is TGTGCCAGCAGCCCTGGACTAGCGCCTTCTTACGAGCAGTACTTC. This sequence encodes CASSPGLAPSYEQYF.

Points on this clonotype: The limits of the CDR3 on the DNA are not certain, so only TCRdb's listed CDR3 is given. V usage is TRBV7-6 and J usage is TRBJ1-1; the listed D gene, TRBD1, was not tested against the DNA. The CDR3 contains 17 residues when both ends are counted. Germline CDR1 is SGHVS and CDR2 is FNYEAQ. This CDR3 is CASSLVGQGAANTETFF.

The V and J genes are TRBV12-3 or TRBV12-4 and TRBJ2-1, with 11 bases that match TRBD2. V shed 4 bases, J shed 8 bases, and the junction held 13 bases outside the gene matches. The CDR3 is 17 residues long. The CDR3 loop is CASSSPSFSGRGHEQFF. In nucleotides, the CDR3 is TGTGCCAGCAGTTCCCCCTCTTTTAGCGGGAGGGGTCATGAGCAGTTCTTC.

This clonotype was seen a handful of times. An end of the junction differs from the germline gene, which may be a read error. The genes are TRBV20-1 and TRBJ2-1; the match to TRBD2 covers 10 bases. Germline CDR1 DFQATT, CDR2 SNEGSKA (reference sequence). The CDR3 length is 21 residues. CDR3 protein: CSARGAPGLATASRRMGGWIF. CDR3 DNA sequence: TGCAGTGCTAGAGGAGCTCCGGGACTAGCGACAGCTTCCCGCCGGATGGGGGGATGGATCTTC.

J is TRBJ2-5 and V is TRBV20-1, with TRBD2 matching 8 bases. Germline V gene data show CDR1 as DFQATT and CDR2 as SNEGSKA (reference sequence). CDR3 length: 16 residues. Germline trimming cut 6 bases from V and 1 base from J; bases unmatched to any gene: 13. The CDR3 DNA sequence: TGCAGTGCCCCCGGAGGACTAGCCGAGGGCCAAGAGACCCAGTACTTC. Protein sequence: CSAPGGLAEGQETQYF.

The chain uses TRBV20-1 and TRBJ1-5; 9 bases fit TRBD1. V dropped 6 bases and J dropped 5; count of bases not matched to a gene: 14. Germline V gene sequence: CDR1 DFQATT, CDR2 SNEGSKA (reference sequence). CDR3 length: 16 amino acids. The CDR3 here is CSAVRQGVEFYQPQHF. The CDR3 DNA reads TGCAGTGCCGTTCGACAGGGGGTAGAGTTTTATCAGCCCCAGCATTTT.

V is TRBV3-1 and J is TRBJ2-5, with D uncertain. V shed 1 base and J shed 1 base, with 4 bases lying between them. The germline V gene has CDR1 LGHDT and CDR2 YNNKEL (reference sequence). The CDR3 contains 13 residues. The CDR3 coding sequence is TGTGCCAGCAGCCAAGTACCCCAAGAGACCCAGTACTTC. The encoded protein is CASSQVPQETQYF.

This sequence joins TRBV27 and TRBJ2-1, with 16 positions matching TRBD2. CDR3 size: 17 residues. Looked up from germline, CDR1 is MNHEY and CDR2 is SMNVEV (reference sequence). V lost 4 bases to trimming and J lost 6 bases; unmatched junction nucleotides: 6. CDR3 sequence reads: CASSSGLAGGPSNEQFF. DNA for the CDR3: TGTGCCAGCAGTTCGGGACTAGCGGGAGGGCCCTCCAATGAGCAGTTCTTC.

This chain links TRBV20-1 with TRBJ2-1, with 11 bases aligning to TRBD2. The CDR3 spans 17 residues. Germline V CDR1 and CDR2: DFQATT, SNEGSKA (reference sequence). J lost 7 bases, V lost 3 bases, and 14 bases had no gene match. DNA of the CDR3: TGCAGTGCTAGGCGGGTGGCTAGCGGGAGGCTGAGGAATGAGCAGTTCTTC. Amino acid sequence: CSARRVASGRLRNEQFF.

The sample holds a few counts of this clonotype. The rearrangement uses TRBV7-9 and TRBJ2-2; TRBD1 aligns across 7 bases. CDR3 length equals 12 residues. The trim removed 6 bases at V and 6 bases at J, leaving 1 base unmatched. Germline V lookup: CDR1 SEHNR, CDR2 FQNEAQ (reference sequence). The DNA for the CDR3 is TGTGCCAGCAGTCAGGGGGCCGGGGAGCTGTTTTTT. It yields the protein CASSQGAGELFF.

This clonotype was recorded a few times. V is TRBV5-1 and J is TRBJ2-1, with 9 bases matching TRBD2. The length of the CDR3 is 16 residues. The J segment lost 10 bases and the V segment lost 1 base, leaving 12 bases of the junction unmatched. CDR1 and CDR2 from the germline V gene are SGHRS and YFSETQ. The DNA for the CDR3 is TGCGCCAGCAGCTTGAGGCTGACTAGCGGTCCGGAGGAGCAGTTCTTC. This gives the protein CASSLRLTSGPEEQFF.

The V call is TRBV7-2, the J call TRBJ2-7; 11 nucleotides line up with TRBD2. The CDR3 has 17 residues. J lost 7 bases, V lost 0 bases, and 11 bases had no gene match. Germline V gene sequence: CDR1 SGHTA, CDR2 FQGNSA. The CDR3 DNA sequence: TGTGCCAGCAGCTTAGCGCGTGGACTAGCGGGCCTATTGGAGCAGTACTTC. Translated, it gives CASSLARGLAGLLEQYF.

The chain joins TRBV18 to TRBJ2-7; D not resolved. There are 13 residues in the CDR3. Germline V gives CDR1 KGHSH, CDR2 LQKENI. Trimming took off 3 bases at V and 5 bases at J, with 11 bases between the two ends. In DNA, the CDR3 is TGTGCCAGCTCACCGTACACCTCTGACGAGCAGTACTTC. It encodes CASSPYTSDEQYF.

This clonotype was seen only once. This rearrangement joins TRBV20-1 to TRBJ2-4; 10 bases line up with TRBD2. The ends lost 2 bases at V and 0 bases at J; junction bases unmatched: 4. In germline, CDR1 is DFQATT, CDR2 SNEGSKA (reference sequence). This CDR3 is built from 16 residues. The DNA of the CDR3 is TGCAGTGCTAGAAACCTAGCGGGAGTAGCCAAAAACATTCAGTACTTC. Amino acids: CSARNLAGVAKNIQYF.

The chain has TRBV12-3 or TRBV12-4 and TRBJ2-7; D is uncertain. V lost 6 bases, J lost 6 bases, and 18 bases lay in between. The CDR3 covers 14 residues. CDR3 coding DNA: TGTGCCAGCAGCCACCCGTGGGCCGGAAGCGAGCAGTACTTC. Translation: CASSHPWAGSEQYF.

This clonotype has only a few counts. The CDR3 DNA reads as TGTGCCAGCAGAAGACAGGTATCAAGCTCCTACGAGCAGTACTTC. This codes for CASRRQVSSSYEQYF. V and J are TRBV27 and TRBJ2-7; perhaps TRBD1 as D (6 bases). This CDR3 region has 15 residues. CDR1 MNHEY and CDR2 SMNVEV come from the germline V gene (reference sequence). The V and J ends lost 6 bases and 0 bases respectively, with 15 bases between them.

This clonotype was picked up a small number of times. This sequence joins TRBV6-1 and TRBJ2-1; 7 bases line up with TRBD1. Trimming took 7 bases from V and 2 from J; bases not matched to a gene: 11. The CDR3 contains 16 residues. Germline-derived CDR1 and CDR2 are MNHNS and SASEGT. In nucleotides, the CDR3 is TGTGCCAGCATCCGATCGCCGGGACAGCCCTACAATGAGCAGTTCTTC. Translating it yields CASIRSPGQPYNEQFF.

The V call is TRBV3-1, the J call TRBJ2-3, with TRBD2 as a possible D gene (5 bases). Germline CDR1 reads LGHDT; CDR2 reads YNNKEL (reference sequence). The CDR3 covers 18 residues. The V end lost 11 bases, the J end lost 2 bases, and 29 bases lay between the germline ends. CDR3 in DNA: TGTGCCTCCTGCCAAGCCCCAGGATCCAGCGGAACCACAGATACGCAGTATTTT. It codes for CASCQAPGSSGTTDTQYF.

This clonotype was detected ten times or more. This sequence joins TRBV10-2 and TRBJ2-7; D is undetermined. Deletions cut 4 bases from V and 2 bases from J, with 3 bases between. CDR3 length: 11 amino acids. Germline assignment: CDR1 WSHSY and CDR2 SAAADI. Written as DNA, the CDR3 is TGCGCCAGCAGTGGAACCTACGAGCAGTACTTC. The encoded protein is CASSGTYEQYF.

This clonotype came up a few times. This chain joins TRBV10-3 and TRBJ2-4; D is unresolved. Germline V gene data show CDR1 as ENHRY and CDR2 as SYGVKD. The CDR3 length is 14 residues. V was pared by 2 bases and J by 8 bases, with 13 bases between. CDR3 nucleotide sequence: TGTGCCATCAGTGAGACGACATCCGGAGACATTCAGTACTTC. Translation: CAISETTSGDIQYF.

This clonotype showed up just a few times. The CDR3 region has the DNA TGCAGCGTTGTACGGGGGACCCACGAGCAGTACTTC. Translating gives CSVVRGTHEQYF. The gene calls are TRBV29-1 and TRBJ2-7; TRBD2 might be the D (6 bases). The CDR3 has 12 amino acids. Trimming took off 4 bases at V and 5 bases at J, with 12 bases between the two ends. CDR1 and CDR2 from the germline V gene are SQVTM and ANQGSEA.

This chain joins TRBV7-6 and TRBJ2-3; 7 bases map to TRBD2. Trimming at V came to 3 bases and at J to 3 bases, leaving 12 bases not matched to a gene. Germline values: CDR1 SGHVS, CDR2 FNYEAQ. The CDR3 length is 17 residues. The CDR3 reads CASSFRGWRETTDTQYF. The DNA of the CDR3 is TGTGCCAGCAGCTTTCGAGGGTGGCGGGAGACGACAGATACGCAGTATTTT.

This clonotype was observed a handful of times. V gene TRBV2 combines with J gene TRBJ2-1; D gene unclear. V lost 8 bases, J lost 8 bases, and 13 bases lay in between. The germline CDR1 and CDR2 sequences are SNHLY and FYNNEI. This CDR3 contains 12 residues. Written as DNA, the CDR3 is TGTGCCAGCGACATTCTCCAAGATGAGCAGTTCTTC. Amino acid sequence: CASDILQDEQFF.

The chain couples TRBV29-1 to TRBJ2-7, with a weak D call TRBD1 (5 bases). The CDR3 runs 13 residues. Per germline, CDR1 SQVTM and CDR2 ANQGSEA. V gave up 4 bases and J gave up 2 bases, with 12 bases separating them. The CDR3 spells CSVGETGPYEQYF. The CDR3 DNA is TGCAGCGTTGGGGAAACAGGACCCTACGAGCAGTACTTC.

The genes are TRBV7-9 and TRBJ2-1; TRBD1 matches at 10 bases. V dropped 4 bases and J dropped 6; count of bases not matched to a gene: 6. The CDR3 length is 15 residues. Germline V lookup: CDR1 SEHNR, CDR2 FQNEAQ (reference sequence). The CDR3 protein is CASSSWDRGANEQFF. The CDR3 DNA follows: TGTGCCAGCAGCTCCTGGGACAGGGGTGCCAATGAGCAGTTCTTC.